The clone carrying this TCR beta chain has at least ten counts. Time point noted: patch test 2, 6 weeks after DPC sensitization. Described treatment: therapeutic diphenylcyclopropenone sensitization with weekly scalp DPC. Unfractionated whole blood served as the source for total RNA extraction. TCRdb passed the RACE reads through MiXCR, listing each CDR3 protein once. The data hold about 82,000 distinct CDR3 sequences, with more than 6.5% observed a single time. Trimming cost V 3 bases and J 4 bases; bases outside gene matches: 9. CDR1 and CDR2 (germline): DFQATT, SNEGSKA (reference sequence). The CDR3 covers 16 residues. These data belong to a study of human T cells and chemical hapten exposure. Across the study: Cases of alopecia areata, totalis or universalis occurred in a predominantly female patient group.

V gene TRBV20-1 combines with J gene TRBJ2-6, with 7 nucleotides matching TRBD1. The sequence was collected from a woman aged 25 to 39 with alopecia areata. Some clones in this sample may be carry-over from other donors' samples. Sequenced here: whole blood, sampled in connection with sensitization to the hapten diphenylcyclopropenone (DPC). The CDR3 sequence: CSARATGAGGANVLTF. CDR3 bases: TGCAGTGCTAGGGCTACAGGGGCCGGCGGGGCCAACGTCCTGACTTTC.